The 13 T cell receptor beta chains listed next were all sequenced from one sample in a study of CD8+CD57+ T cells in acquired aplastic anemia. Only patients with CD8+CD57+ cell expansion on flow cytometry were chosen for sequencing. Both TCR beta VDJ combination and CDR3 sequence profiling were carried out. Genomic DNA was the template for this profiling. TCRdb re-called the reads through MiXCR, storing one row per CDR3 protein. The data show 200,000 to 250,000 distinct CDR3 sequences, less than 75% seen once. Sequenced material: sorted CD4+, CD8+, or CD8+CD57+ T cells (not recorded which) from PBMCs. The receptors derive from a human donor with aplastic anemia.

The chain carries TRBV15 and TRBJ2-1; D tentatively reads TRBD1 or TRBD2 (5 bases each). CDR3 length: 16 residues. V dropped 3 bases and J dropped 4 bases, with 16 bases sitting between them. Germline lookup yields CDR1 LNHNV and CDR2 YYDKDF (reference sequence). The DNA for the CDR3 is TGTGCCACCAGCAGCTCCAGGTCGGGACCTTACAATGAGCAGTTCTTC. Its translation: CATSSSRSGPYNEQFF.

The chain carries TRBV20-1 and TRBJ2-1; 12 positions match TRBD2. Germline-derived CDR1 and CDR2 are DFQATT and SNEGSKA (reference sequence). The CDR3 spans 17 residues. V lost 2 bases and J lost 6; bases outside the gene matches: 11. The CDR3 spells CSARLVGLAGRFNEQFF. The CDR3 DNA is TGCAGTGCTAGACTTGTCGGACTAGCGGGAAGATTCAATGAGCAGTTCTTC.

The chain links TRBV24-1 to TRBJ1-1; D unresolved. This CDR3 comprises 13 residues. Trimming shortened V by 1 base and J by 5 bases, and 7 bases separated the two germline ends. The germline gives CDR1 KGHDR, CDR2 SFDVKD. The CDR3 DNA reads TGTGCCACCAGTGATTTCCCGGGGACTGAAGCTTTCTTT. Translating it yields CATSDFPGTEAFF.

V and J are TRBV7-9 and TRBJ2-7; TRBD1 is a possible D gene (7 bases). With 4 bases removed from V and 4 bases from J, the gap between germline ends came to 11 bases. The CDR3 totals 13 residues. Germline V lookup: CDR1 SEHNR, CDR2 FQNEAQ (reference sequence). CDR3 residues: CASSYRGLYEQYF. The CDR3 DNA sequence: TGTGCCAGCAGCTACAGGGGACTGTACGAGCAGTACTTC.

The chain is built from TRBV7-2 and TRBJ2-5, with TRBD2 matching 7 bases. Germline V gene lookup returns CDR1 SGHTA and CDR2 FQGNSA. The CDR3 runs to 16 residues. The V gene end was trimmed by 2 bases and the J gene end by 1 base; junction bases not matched to a gene: 7. In DNA form, the CDR3 reads TGTGCCAGCAGCTTAATGGGACTACCCGTCCAAGAGACCCAGTACTTC. This codes for CASSLMGLPVQETQYF.

This chain uses TRBV7-3 with TRBJ2-7; possibly TRBD2 for D (5 bases). The CDR3 covers 13 residues. Germline CDR1 and CDR2: SGHTA and FQGTGA. Between the trimmed V and J ends, which lost 5 bases and 5 bases, there was a span of 13 bases. CDR3 residues: CASSHEGSDEQYF. DNA for the CDR3: TGTGCCAGCAGCCATGAGGGCAGCGACGAGCAGTACTTC.

The chain recombines TRBV7-2 with TRBJ1-5; 7 nucleotides line up with TRBD1. Germline lookup yields CDR1 SGHTA and CDR2 FQGNSA. Germline trimming cut 5 bases from V and 1 base from J; bases unmatched to any gene: 5. The length of the CDR3 is 15 residues. CDR3 in amino acids: CASSLMTGSNQPQHF. DNA of the CDR3: TGTGCCAGCAGCCTAATGACAGGGAGCAATCAGCCCCAGCATTTT.

The V call is TRBV14, the J call TRBJ2-5; no firm D call. Trimming cost V 1 base and J 5 bases, with 8 bases left between them. The germline V gene encodes CDR1 SGHDN and CDR2 FVKESK. The CDR3 totals 13 residues. CDR3: CASSQGPAETQYF. In DNA form, the CDR3 reads TGTGCCAGCAGCCAAGGGCCGGCGGAGACCCAGTACTTC.

This rearrangement joins TRBV24-1 to TRBJ2-5; no firm D call. The CDR3 is made up of 11 amino acids. Germline CDR1 is KGHDR and CDR2 is SFDVKD. Deletions cut 6 bases from V and 4 bases from J, with 5 bases between. In DNA form, the CDR3 reads TGTGCCACCAGTTCGGGAGAGACCCAGTACTTC. Protein product: CATSSGETQYF.

This chain joins TRBV15 and TRBJ1-1; 10 nucleotides line up with TRBD1. CDR3 length: 20 amino acids. Germline V gives CDR1 LNHNV, CDR2 YYDKDF (reference sequence). Trimming took 2 bases from V and 1 from J; bases not matched to a gene: 16. CDR3 protein: CATSRPFPGQGYRSNTEAFF. CDR3 in DNA: TGTGCCACCAGCAGACCATTTCCGGGACAGGGGTATCGCTCGAACACTGAAGCTTTCTTT.

The chain combines TRBV27 with TRBJ1-4; D is unresolved. Germline lookup yields CDR1 MNHEY and CDR2 SMNVEV (reference sequence). CDR3 length: 13 residues. Deletions cut 6 bases from V and 6 bases from J, with 11 bases between. CDR3 sequence: CASSPSRDEKLFF. DNA for the CDR3: TGTGCCAGCAGCCCTTCCCGGGATGAAAAACTGTTTTTT.

The chain carries TRBV15 and TRBJ2-5; D could derive from TRBD1 or TRBD2 (5 bases each). Trimming stripped 4 bases from V and 5 bases from J, with 14 bases between. The CDR3 totals 14 residues. The germline CDR1 and CDR2 sequences are LNHNV and YYDKDF (reference sequence). The DNA for the CDR3 is TGTGCCACCAGCACCGGGGCCTCAGGGGAGACCCAGTACTTC. Translated: CATSTGASGETQYF.

The chain joins TRBV2 to TRBJ2-7; 11 bases align to TRBD1. The CDR3 totals 15 residues. Germline CDR1 is SNHLY and CDR2 is FYNNEI. Unmatched junction bases numbered 4, after V lost 3 bases and J lost 3 bases. The CDR3 reads CASSDGQGAFYEQYF. In DNA form, the CDR3 reads TGTGCCAGCAGTGATGGACAGGGGGCTTTCTACGAGCAGTACTTC.